The T cell receptor beta chain described here comes from a study of cytomegalovirus exposure and HLA in healthy donors. Study overall: An early data release held tens of millions of unique TCRs from HLA-typed donors.

Amplification used 60 Vbeta primers and 13 Jbeta primers. Original processing methods: A later analysis tallied roughly 77 million unique TCR beta chains, 9 million to 12 million of them shared. Using immunoSEQ multiplex PCR, the repertoire was profiled, and TCRdb retains in-frame clones only, with some absent. The DNA gave D and trimming, while V, J and clone size come from that table. Found here are about 200,000 clones, about 13% of them singletons; the top ten hold 7.5% to 10%. Study results and caveats: Three of the chains that were CMV-associated were confirmed in vitro to be specific for CMV antigens.

Germline V gives CDR1 LNHDA, CDR2 SQIVND (reference sequence). This CDR3 is built from 17 residues. Trimming removed 5 bases from V and 5 bases from J, with 24 bases in between. This clone was seen a handful of times. What it recognizes is unknown. This chain connects TRBV19 to TRBJ1-1, with D possibly matching TRBD1 (5 bases). The sample was PBMCs. This receptor was taken from a man aged 45-65 years in good health and CMV-seropositive. The CDR3 region is CASSLGMGYGRGTEAFF. CDR3 coding DNA: TGTGCCAGTAGTTTGGGGATGGGGTACGGGAGGGGAACTGAAGCTTTCTTT. The variable domain in full, with the rest retrieved from reference TRBV19 and TRBJ1-1, is DGGITQSPKYLFRKEGQNVTLSCEQNLNHDAMYWYRQDPGQGLRLIYYSQIVNDFQKGDIAEGYSVSREKKESFPLTVTSAQKNPTAFYLCASSLGMGYGRGTEAFFGQGTRLTVV.